The 10 T cell receptor beta chains below come from one sample, sequenced in a study of blood T cell repertoires in COVID-19 (dated by TCRdb to the early 2020s). Libraries were built with the immunoSEQ multiplex PCR assay. TCRdb carries this immuneACCESS record with in-frame sequences only. Its versions omit some clonotypes, under half of them owing to an unresolved V gene in the studies checked, with the rest unexplained. The sample yields 390,000 or so clones; more than 80% were counted once. The ten largest account for 1.4% to 1.5% of the sample. Sequencing input: peripheral blood. The receptors were sampled from a woman aged 25 to 45 with active or convalescent COVID-19.

About this clone: Distinct nucleotide sequences in the sample also encode this CDR3. CDR3: CSVDRGHTGELFF. CDR3 nucleotide sequence: TGCAGCGTTGATAGGGGGCATACCGGGGAGCTGTTTTTT. V is TRBV29-1 and J is TRBJ2-2, with 7 nucleotides matching TRBD1. From germline, CDR1 is SQVTM and CDR2 ANQGSEA. This CDR3 spans 13 amino acids. V trimming: 3 bases; J trimming: 5 bases; junction bases outside the gene matches: 3.

The J gene is TRBJ2-7, the V gene TRBV3-1 (or the pseudogene TRBV3-2); 9 bases match TRBD2. J was trimmed by 4 bases and V by 0 bases; bases with no gene match: 7. The CDR3 is 16 amino acids. The germline V gene encodes CDR1 LGHDT and CDR2 YNNKEL (reference sequence). Written as DNA, the CDR3 is TGTGCCAGCAGCCAAGAGGGGCGGGAGGGCCGGTACGAGCAGTACTTC. Translating it yields CASSQEGREGRYEQYF.

With respect to this clone: Other DNA sequences in the same sample also yield this CDR3. V and J are TRBV5-6 and TRBJ1-5; the D gene is possibly TRBD1 (6 bases). V lost 4 bases to trimming and J lost 0 bases, with 8 bases between them. The CDR3 contains 14 residues. In germline, CDR1 is SGHDT, CDR2 YYEEEE. CDR3: CASSQGNSNQPQHF. In nucleotides, the CDR3 is TGTGCCAGCAGCCAGGGGAATAGCAATCAGCCCCAGCATTTT.

V gene TRBV12-5 combines with J gene TRBJ1-2; D call uncertain. CDR3 size: 12 residues. Germline CDR1 is LGHNT and CDR2 is FRNRAP. The V and J ends lost 7 bases and 4 bases respectively, with 10 bases between them. CDR3 residues: CASALGTYGYTF. Written as DNA, the CDR3 is TGTGCTAGTGCCCTAGGTACCTATGGCTACACCTTC.

In its sample, this clone was seen once. The rearrangement joins TRBV12-3 or TRBV12-4 to TRBJ1-2, with D possibly being TRBD1 (5 bases). This CDR3 has 12 amino acids. V was shortened by 4 bases and J by 4 bases, with 7 bases between the two germline ends. Here the CDR3 reads CASSSGIYGYTF. Here the CDR3 DNA reads TGTGCCAGCAGTTCAGGGATCTATGGCTACACCTTC.

This chain uses TRBV7-8 with TRBJ2-1; TRBD2 aligns across 8 bases. Germline values: CDR1 SGHVS, CDR2 FQNEAQ. V lost 8 bases, J lost 3 bases, and 18 bases stayed unmatched. The CDR3 extends over 18 amino acids. The CDR3 DNA is TGTGCCAGCCCTCCACCCGGGACTAGTAGGGGGAACTACAATGAGCAGTTCTTC. As protein: CASPPPGTSRGNYNEQFF.

V is TRBV7-2 and J is TRBJ1-2, with TRBD1 matching 9 bases. The germline V gene encodes CDR1 SGHTA and CDR2 FQGNSA. Trimming took 4 bases from V and 4 from J; bases not matched to a gene: 7. The CDR3 has 15 residues. CDR3 bases: TGTGCCAGCAGCTCTGGACAGGGGCTGATCTATGGCTACACCTTC. Its translation is CASSSGQGLIYGYTF.

The sample holds one count of this clone. This chain uses TRBV18 with TRBJ1-1, with a possible D match to TRBD1 (6 bases). The CDR3 length is 17 residues. The V gene lost 0 bases and the J gene lost 0 bases, with 14 bases spanning the gap. Germline V lookup: CDR1 KGHSH, CDR2 LQKENI. CDR3 sequence reads: CASSPPMTGGMNTEAFF. DNA of the CDR3: TGTGCCAGCTCACCACCGATGACAGGCGGCATGAACACTGAAGCTTTCTTT. Full variable domain (outside the CDR3, taken from reference TRBV18 and TRBJ1-1): NAGVMQNPRHLVRRRGQEARLRCSPMKGHSHVYWYRQLPEEGLKFMVYLQKENIIDESGMPKERFSAEFPKEGPSILRIQQVVRGDSAAYFCASSPPMTGGMNTEAFFGQGTRLTVV.

The chain has TRBV18 and TRBJ1-5; D is possibly TRBD1 (5 bases). The CDR3 is 15 amino acids. Between the trimmed V and J ends, which lost 6 bases and 0 bases, there was a span of 12 bases. The germline gives CDR1 KGHSH, CDR2 LQKENI. CDR3 DNA sequence: TGTGCCAGCTCCTGGGGGGGGGATAGCAATCAGCCCCAGCATTTT. This translates into CASSWGGDSNQPQHF. Drawing the rest from reference TRBV18 and TRBJ1-5, the complete variable domain is NAGVMQNPRHLVRRRGQEARLRCSPMKGHSHVYWYRQLPEEGLKFMVYLQKENIIDESGMPKERFSAEFPKEGPSILRIQQVVRGDSAAYFCASSWGGDSNQPQHFGDGTRLSIL.

V gene TRBV10-3 combines with J gene TRBJ1-1; D is perhaps TRBD1 (5 bases). V was clipped by 4 bases and J by 9 bases, with 18 bases between them. This CDR3 contains 14 residues. In germline, CDR1 is ENHRY, CDR2 SYGVKD. The DNA of the CDR3 is TGTGCCATCAGTGGGACATTCTCATACCACCAAGCTTTCTTT. Translated: CAISGTFSYHQAFF.